Listed below are T cell receptor beta chains from one sample, sequenced in a study of radiotherapy plus CTLA-4 blockade in lung cancer. Assay used: immunoSEQ multiplex PCR; TCRdb lists only in-frame clones, some missing. The data show approximately 52,000 clones, 65% to 80% seen once. The input for sequencing was peripheral blood, taken from a patient treated with radiotherapy plus ipilimumab. The receptor source for this set is a human donor with non-small cell lung cancer whose response to radiotherapy plus ipilimumab could not be evaluated. Both conserved end residues are part of each CDR3. Fields, in order: V gene, clone size, D gene, J gene, CDR3 protein, CDR3 DNA. The D gene is left open where the match is weak. Not every row has a clone size; where given, it reads once, few, many or a size class.

v_gene: TRBV4-1; abundance: once; d_gene: TRBD2; j_gene: TRBJ2-7; CDR3aa: CASSPEGLAGNQYF; CDR3nt: TGCGCCAGCAGCCCCGAGGGACTAGCTGGTAACCAGTACTTC
v_gene: TRBV28; abundance: NA; d_gene: TRBD1; j_gene: TRBJ1-2; CDR3aa: CASSSRTGGHYGYTF; CDR3nt: TGTGCCAGCAGTTCACGGACAGGGGGCCACTATGGCTACACCTTC
v_gene: TRBV5-6; abundance: NA; d_gene: NA; j_gene: TRBJ2-7; CDR3aa: CASSRVGEANSYEQYF; CDR3nt: TGTGCCAGCAGCCGGGTGGGAGAAGCGAACTCCTACGAGCAGTACTTC
v_gene: TRBV5-1; abundance: NA; d_gene: NA; j_gene: TRBJ1-1; CDR3aa: CASSTPSGQGNTEAFF; CDR3nt: TGCGCCAGCAGTACCCCGAGCGGGCAGGGGAACACTGAAGCTTTCTTT
v_gene: TRBV11-1; abundance: NA; d_gene: TRBD2; j_gene: TRBJ2-5; CDR3aa: CASSLFASGDPGTQYF; CDR3nt: TGTGCCAGCAGCTTGTTCGCTAGCGGGGACCCGGGGACCCAGTACTTC
v_gene: TRBV5-1; abundance: NA; d_gene: NA; j_gene: TRBJ2-7; CDR3aa: CASSLQIPYEQYF; CDR3nt: TGCGCCAGCAGCTTGCAGATACCCTACGAGCAGTACTTC
v_gene: TRBV9; abundance: once; d_gene: NA; j_gene: TRBJ1-6; CDR3aa: CASSDLRSSYNSPLHF; CDR3nt: TGTGCCAGCAGCGACCTGAGGAGCTCCTATAATTCACCCCTCCACTTT
v_gene: TRBV2; abundance: NA; d_gene: TRBD1; j_gene: TRBJ2-7; CDR3aa: CASRNRTGPYEQYF; CDR3nt: TGTGCCAGCAGAAATAGGACAGGACCCTACGAGCAGTACTTC
v_gene: TRBV7-7; abundance: NA; d_gene: TRBD2; j_gene: TRBJ2-5; CDR3aa: CASSSSGETQYF; CDR3nt: TGTGCCAGCAGTTCTAGCGGAGAGACCCAGTACTTC
v_gene: TRBV29-1; abundance: NA; d_gene: TRBD1; j_gene: TRBJ2-5; CDR3aa: CSAPDRETQYF; CDR3nt: TGCAGCGCCCCGGACAGGGAGACCCAGTACTTC
v_gene: TRBV10-1; abundance: NA; d_gene: NA; j_gene: TRBJ2-1; CDR3aa: CAKTPGPPGDEQFF; CDR3nt: TGCGCCAAAACTCCGGGTCCCCCGGGGGATGAGCAGTTCTTC
v_gene: TRBV4-2; abundance: NA; d_gene: NA; j_gene: TRBJ2-1; CDR3aa: CASSQDQGGVDNEQFF; CDR3nt: TGTGCCAGCAGCCAAGATCAGGGTGGAGTCGACAATGAGCAGTTCTTC
v_gene: TRBV5-1; abundance: NA; d_gene: NA; j_gene: TRBJ2-1; CDR3aa: CASSFGQNNEQFF; CDR3nt: TGCGCCAGCAGCTTTGGACAGAACAATGAGCAGTTCTTC
v_gene: TRBV29-1; abundance: few; d_gene: NA; j_gene: TRBJ1-1; CDR3aa: CSVDRSNTEAFF; CDR3nt: TGCAGCGTTGACAGGTCGAACACTGAAGCTTTCTTT
v_gene: TRBV7-8; abundance: few; d_gene: NA; j_gene: TRBJ2-5; CDR3aa: CASSLSVRQETQYF; CDR3nt: TGTGCCAGCAGCTTATCAGTTCGCCAGGAGACCCAGTACTTC
v_gene: TRBV30; abundance: NA; d_gene: NA; j_gene: TRBJ1-2; CDR3aa: CAWSASRGSHGYTF; CDR3nt: TGTGCCTGGAGTGCCTCCCGGGGGAGTCATGGCTACACCTTC
v_gene: TRBV4-1; abundance: NA; d_gene: NA; j_gene: TRBJ1-6; CDR3aa: CASSLREGLRDSPLHF; CDR3nt: TGCGCCAGCAGCTTAAGGGAAGGACTTAGGGATTCACCCCTCCACTTT
v_gene: TRBV2; abundance: NA; d_gene: TRBD2; j_gene: TRBJ2-1; CDR3aa: CASRVRAGEYNEQFF; CDR3nt: TGTGCCAGCAGGGTGCGGGCGGGGGAGTACAATGAGCAGTTCTTC
v_gene: TRBV7-2; abundance: NA; d_gene: TRBD1; j_gene: TRBJ1-6; CDR3aa: CASSGPGTGLSSYNSPLHF; CDR3nt: TGTGCCAGCAGCGGCCCGGGGACAGGGCTAAGCTCCTATAATTCACCCCTCCACTTT
v_gene: TRBV5-6; abundance: NA; d_gene: NA; j_gene: TRBJ2-7; CDR3aa: CASSLAGQLMTYEQYF; CDR3nt: TGTGCCAGCAGCCTCGCGGGACAGCTTATGACCTACGAGCAGTACTTC
v_gene: TRBV5-5; abundance: NA; d_gene: TRBD2; j_gene: TRBJ2-5; CDR3aa: CASSLPSGGGETQYF; CDR3nt: TGTGCCAGCAGCTTGCCTAGCGGGGGGGGAGAGACCCAGTACTTC
v_gene: TRBV6-5; abundance: NA; d_gene: TRBD1; j_gene: TRBJ2-1; CDR3aa: CASTRDSAQYNEQFF; CDR3nt: TGTGCCAGCACCAGGGACAGTGCTCAGTACAATGAGCAGTTCTTC
v_gene: TRBV5-1; abundance: once; d_gene: NA; j_gene: TRBJ2-3; CDR3aa: CASSLGQLRGDTQYF; CDR3nt: TGCGCCAGCAGCTTGGGGCAGCTTAGGGGTGATACGCAGTATTTT
v_gene: TRBV2; abundance: NA; d_gene: TRBD1; j_gene: TRBJ2-3; CDR3aa: CASSGPGGRTDTQYF; CDR3nt: TGTGCCAGCAGCGGTCCAGGGGGCCGCACAGATACGCAGTATTTT
v_gene: TRBV7-9; abundance: NA; d_gene: TRBD1; j_gene: TRBJ2-7; CDR3aa: CASSRLGTGTYEQYF; CDR3nt: TGTGCCAGCAGCCGACTCGGGACAGGGACCTACGAGCAGTACTTC
v_gene: TRBV29-1; abundance: NA; d_gene: TRBD2; j_gene: TRBJ2-7; CDR3aa: CSSLAGFEQYF; CDR3nt: TGCAGCTCTTTAGCGGGATTCGAGCAGTACTTC
v_gene: TRBV27; abundance: NA; d_gene: TRBD1; j_gene: TRBJ1-2; CDR3aa: CASSLFGTGDGYTF; CDR3nt: TGTGCCAGCAGTCTTTTCGGGACAGGGGATGGCTACACCTTC
v_gene: TRBV19; abundance: NA; d_gene: NA; j_gene: TRBJ1-3; CDR3aa: CASSSGGNTIYF; CDR3nt: TGTGCCAGTTCCTCAGGGGGAAACACCATATATTTT
v_gene: TRBV7-2; abundance: NA; d_gene: NA; j_gene: TRBJ2-7; CDR3aa: CASSWEQGYEQYF; CDR3nt: TGTGCCAGCAGCTGGGAGCAGGGGTACGAGCAGTACTTC
v_gene: TRBV2; abundance: NA; d_gene: TRBD1; j_gene: TRBJ2-7; CDR3aa: CAGARDRGSEQYF; CDR3nt: TGTGCCGGGGCCCGGGACAGGGGGTCCGAGCAGTACTTC
v_gene: TRBV4-2; abundance: NA; d_gene: NA; j_gene: TRBJ2-1; CDR3aa: CASSLGGLGGNEQFF; CDR3nt: TGTGCCAGCAGCCTCGGGGGTCTTGGGGGCAATGAGCAGTTCTTC
v_gene: TRBV28; abundance: NA; d_gene: NA; j_gene: TRBJ1-2; CDR3aa: CASSLGGGRGYTF; CDR3nt: TGTGCCAGCAGTTTGGGGGGCGGGAGGGGCTACACCTTC
v_gene: TRBV6-6; abundance: NA; d_gene: NA; j_gene: TRBJ2-7; CDR3aa: CASSYGGPPYEQYF; CDR3nt: TGTGCCAGCAGTTACGGCGGCCCTCCCTACGAGCAGTACTTC
v_gene: TRBV28; abundance: NA; d_gene: TRBD1; j_gene: TRBJ1-2; CDR3aa: CASRNTGGNYGYTF; CDR3nt: TGTGCCAGCAGGAATACAGGGGGTAACTATGGCTACACCTTC
v_gene: TRBV9; abundance: NA; d_gene: NA; j_gene: TRBJ2-3; CDR3aa: CASRASGDTQYF; CDR3nt: TGTGCCAGCAGGGCATCAGGAGATACGCAGTATTTT
v_gene: TRBV29-1; abundance: NA; d_gene: TRBD1; j_gene: TRBJ2-1; CDR3aa: CSVTGNAYNEQFF; CDR3nt: TGCAGCGTGACAGGGAATGCCTACAATGAGCAGTTCTTC
v_gene: TRBV5-1; abundance: NA; d_gene: NA; j_gene: TRBJ2-1; CDR3aa: CASSPGGANEQFF; CDR3nt: TGCGCCAGCAGCCCAGGAGGGGCGAATGAGCAGTTCTTC
v_gene: TRBV7-3; abundance: NA; d_gene: TRBD2; j_gene: TRBJ2-7; CDR3aa: CASSLGLAGTYEQYF; CDR3nt: TGTGCCAGCAGCCTGGGACTAGCGGGCACCTACGAGCAGTACTTC
v_gene: TRBV5-1; abundance: NA; d_gene: NA; j_gene: TRBJ2-3; CDR3aa: CASSLGTGSKRDTQYF; CDR3nt: TGCGCCAGCAGCTTGGGAACGGGGTCCAAAAGGGATACGCAGTATTTT
v_gene: TRBV7-9; abundance: few; d_gene: NA; j_gene: TRBJ1-6; CDR3aa: CAIPGIYSPLHF; CDR3nt: TGTGCCATCCCGGGGATTTATTCACCCCTCCACTTT
v_gene: TRBV2; abundance: once; d_gene: TRBD2; j_gene: TRBJ2-7; CDR3aa: CATQRGLYEQYF; CDR3nt: TGTGCCACCCAGCGGGGGCTCTACGAGCAGTACTTC
v_gene: TRBV29-1; abundance: NA; d_gene: TRBD2; j_gene: TRBJ2-5; CDR3aa: CSVGLAEETQYF; CDR3nt: TGCAGCGTAGGACTAGCGGAAGAGACCCAGTACTTC
v_gene: TRBV4-1; abundance: NA; d_gene: TRBD1; j_gene: TRBJ1-1; CDR3aa: CASSYESGGTEAFF; CDR3nt: TGCGCCAGCAGCTACGAGTCAGGGGGCACTGAAGCTTTCTTT
v_gene: TRBV30; abundance: NA; d_gene: NA; j_gene: TRBJ2-1; CDR3aa: CAWSKTDNNEQFF; CDR3nt: TGTGCCTGGAGTAAAACGGACAACAATGAGCAGTTCTTC
v_gene: TRBV10-1; abundance: NA; d_gene: NA; j_gene: TRBJ2-3; CDR3aa: CASRGRQEHTDTQYF; CDR3nt: TGCGCCAGCAGGGGTAGACAGGAACACACAGATACGCAGTATTTT
v_gene: TRBV7-7; abundance: few; d_gene: NA; j_gene: TRBJ2-5; CDR3aa: CASSLALAGGETQYF; CDR3nt: TGTGCCAGCAGCTTAGCATTGGCAGGGGGGGAGACCCAGTACTTC
v_gene: TRBV7-9; abundance: once; d_gene: TRBD1; j_gene: TRBJ2-5; CDR3aa: CASSVGTEETQYF; CDR3nt: TGTGCCAGCAGCGTCGGGACAGAAGAGACCCAGTACTTC
v_gene: TRBV2; abundance: NA; d_gene: NA; j_gene: TRBJ2-6; CDR3aa: CASSRSGAGANVLTF; CDR3nt: TGTGCCAGCAGTCGTTCGGGGGCTGGGGCCAACGTCCTGACTTTC
v_gene: TRBV5-5; abundance: once; d_gene: NA; j_gene: TRBJ1-6; CDR3aa: CASSYDLSSPLHF; CDR3nt: TGTGCCAGCAGCTACGATTTGAGTTCACCCCTCCACTTT
v_gene: TRBV4-3; abundance: NA; d_gene: NA; j_gene: TRBJ1-1; CDR3aa: CASSQDLGGPEAFF; CDR3nt: TGCGCCAGCAGCCAAGATTTAGGTGGGCCTGAAGCTTTCTTT
v_gene: TRBV5-1; abundance: NA; d_gene: NA; j_gene: TRBJ2-1; CDR3aa: CASRARESSYNEQFF; CDR3nt: TGCGCCAGTCGGGCCAGGGAAAGCTCCTACAATGAGCAGTTCTTC
v_gene: TRBV5-1; abundance: NA; d_gene: TRBD2; j_gene: TRBJ2-5; CDR3aa: CASSLGGTSGKQTQYF; CDR3nt: TGCGCCAGCAGCTTGGGAGGGACTAGCGGGAAACAGACCCAGTACTTC
v_gene: TRBV9; abundance: NA; d_gene: NA; j_gene: TRBJ2-5; CDR3aa: CASNQGGQETQYF; CDR3nt: TGTGCCAGCAACCAGGGTGGGCAAGAGACCCAGTACTTC
v_gene: TRBV5-4; abundance: few; d_gene: NA; j_gene: TRBJ1-2; CDR3aa: CASSLQGPYGYTF; CDR3nt: TGTGCCAGCAGCTTGCAGGGCCCCTATGGCTACACCTTC
v_gene: TRBV15; abundance: NA; d_gene: NA; j_gene: TRBJ2-1; CDR3aa: CATSASYYNEQFF; CDR3nt: TGTGCCACCAGTGCCTCCTACTACAATGAGCAGTTCTTC
v_gene: TRBV7-9; abundance: NA; d_gene: NA; j_gene: TRBJ1-2; CDR3aa: CASSLDPGNYGYTF; CDR3nt: TGTGCCAGCAGCTTAGACCCAGGGAACTATGGCTACACCTTC
v_gene: TRBV6-1; abundance: NA; d_gene: NA; j_gene: TRBJ2-1; CDR3aa: CASSETGTPSYNEQFF; CDR3nt: TGTGCCAGCAGCGAAACAGGAACCCCTTCCTACAATGAGCAGTTCTTC
v_gene: TRBV19; abundance: NA; d_gene: TRBD2; j_gene: TRBJ2-1; CDR3aa: CASSIGGGGYNEQFF; CDR3nt: TGTGCCAGTAGTATCGGTGGGGGAGGGTACAATGAGCAGTTCTTC
v_gene: TRBV9; abundance: NA; d_gene: TRBD2; j_gene: TRBJ2-1; CDR3aa: CASSAGSSGGGREQFF; CDR3nt: TGTGCCAGCAGCGCCGGCAGTAGCGGGGGGGGGAGAGAGCAGTTCTTC